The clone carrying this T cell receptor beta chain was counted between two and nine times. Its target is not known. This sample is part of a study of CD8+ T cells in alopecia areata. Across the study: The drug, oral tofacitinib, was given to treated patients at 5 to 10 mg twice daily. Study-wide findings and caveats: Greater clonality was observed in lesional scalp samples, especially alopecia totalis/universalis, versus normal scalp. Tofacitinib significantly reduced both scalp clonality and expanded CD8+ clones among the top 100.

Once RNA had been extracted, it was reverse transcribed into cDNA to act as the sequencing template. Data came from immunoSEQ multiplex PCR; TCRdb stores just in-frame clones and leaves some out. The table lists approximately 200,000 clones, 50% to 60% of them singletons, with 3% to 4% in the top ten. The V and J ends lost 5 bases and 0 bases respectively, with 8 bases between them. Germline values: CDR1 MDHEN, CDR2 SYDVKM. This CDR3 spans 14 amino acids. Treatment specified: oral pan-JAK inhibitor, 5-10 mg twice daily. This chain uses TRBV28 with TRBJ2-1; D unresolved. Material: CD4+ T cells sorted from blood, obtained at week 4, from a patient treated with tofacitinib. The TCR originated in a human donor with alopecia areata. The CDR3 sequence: CASSTVSSYNEQFF. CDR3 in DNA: TGTGCCAGCAGTACTGTGAGCTCCTACAATGAGCAGTTCTTC.